A selection of T cell receptor beta chains follows, all from one sample in a study of spatial heterogeneity in lung cancer. TCRdb reprocessed the 5' RACE reads via MiXCR and lists one record per CDR3 protein. The sample carries 5,500 to 7,500 distinct CDR3 sequences, around 3.1% recorded once. The source was lung tumor tissue, collected at surgery. These receptors all come from a male donor with early-stage non-small cell lung cancer. CDR3s include the opening cysteine and the closing phenylalanine or tryptophan. Each record gives: CDR3 protein, CDR3 DNA, V gene, clone size, D gene, J gene. D genes are given only for firm matches. Clone size is stated in some rows and not others, as once, few, many or a class when expanded.

CDR3: CASSPGQGNYGYTF
DNA: TGCGCCAGCAGCCCCGGACAGGGTAACTATGGCTACACCTTC
V: TRBV5-1
size: many
D: TRBD1
J: TRBJ1-2

CDR3: CASSPWGDNSNQPQHF
DNA: TGTGCCAGCAGCCCCTGGGGGGACAATAGCAATCAGCCCCAGCATTTT
V: TRBV7-2
size: medium-sized
D: .
J: TRBJ1-5

CDR3: CASSRNYEQYF
DNA: TGTGCCAGCAGCAGAAACTACGAGCAGTACTTC
V: TRBV13
size: .
D: .
J: TRBJ2-7

CDR3: CASSLPGTSGDTQYF
DNA: TGCGCCAGCAGCCTGCCCGGGACTAGTGGAGATACGCAGTATTTT
V: TRBV5-1
size: .
D: TRBD2
J: TRBJ2-3

CDR3: CASSPGQLYEQYF
DNA: TGTGCCAGCAGCCCCGGACAGTTATACGAGCAGTACTTC
V: TRBV3-1
size: many
D: .
J: TRBJ2-7

CDR3: CASSSLLGGYTF
DNA: TGCGCCAGCAGCTCCCTTCTGGGGGGCTACACCTTC
V: TRBV5-1
size: medium-sized
D: .
J: TRBJ1-2

CDR3: CATSRDEKLFF
DNA: TGTGCCACCAGCAGAGATGAAAAACTGTTTTTT
V: TRBV15
size: medium-sized
D: .
J: TRBJ1-4

CDR3: CAWSVRGQGAAAFF
DNA: TGTGCCTGGAGTGTACGAGGACAGGGGGCTGCGGCTTTCTTT
V: TRBV30
size: many
D: TRBD1
J: TRBJ1-1

CDR3: CASSWFGGNEKLFF
DNA: TGTGCCAGCAGTTGGTTTGGGGGCAATGAAAAACTGTTTTTT
V: TRBV2
size: many
D: .
J: TRBJ1-4

CDR3: CSARGSLGAGQPQHF
DNA: TGCAGTGCTAGAGGGTCGTTGGGAGCAGGGCAGCCCCAGCATTTT
V: TRBV20-1
size: medium-sized
D: .
J: TRBJ1-5

CDR3: CATSDILYGYTF
DNA: TGTGCCACCAGTGACATCTTGTATGGCTACACCTTC
V: TRBV24-1
size: many
D: .
J: TRBJ1-2

CDR3: CASSEYRATDTQYF
DNA: TGTGCCAGCAGTGAATATCGGGCCACAGATACGCAGTATTTT
V: TRBV25-1
size: many
D: .
J: TRBJ2-3

CDR3: CSARSQETQYF
DNA: TGCAGTGCTAGGAGCCAAGAGACCCAGTACTTC
V: TRBV20-1
size: medium-sized
D: .
J: TRBJ2-5

CDR3: CASSHRRQGRNGNQPQHF
DNA: TGTGCCAGCAGCCACCGAAGACAGGGGAGGAATGGCAATCAGCCCCAGCATTTT
V: TRBV14
size: .
D: TRBD1
J: TRBJ1-5

CDR3: CAWSSGQTDQPQHF
DNA: TGTGCCTGGAGCTCGGGACAGACTGATCAGCCCCAGCATTTT
V: TRBV30
size: medium-sized
D: TRBD1
J: TRBJ1-5

CDR3: CASSLQREEQYF
DNA: TGCGCCAGCAGTCTTCAAAGAGAGGAGCAGTACTTC
V: TRBV5-1
size: many
D: .
J: TRBJ2-7

CDR3: CASSPGPYPQGDTQYF
DNA: TGTGCCAGCAGCCCGGGACCTTATCCACAAGGAGATACGCAGTATTTT
V: TRBV5-4
size: many
D: .
J: TRBJ2-3

CDR3: CASSYRGEYRETQYF
DNA: TGTGCCAGCAGTTACAGGGGGGAGTATCGGGAGACCCAGTACTTC
V: TRBV6-2/TRBV6-3
size: .
D: .
J: TRBJ2-5

CDR3: CASSLGGQGDEQYF
DNA: TGTGCCAGCAGCTTGGGGGGACAGGGGGACGAGCAGTACTTC
V: TRBV5-5
size: medium-sized
D: TRBD1
J: TRBJ2-7

CDR3: CASSSGQSSYNSPLHF
DNA: TGTGCCAGCAGCTCCGGACAGAGCTCCTATAATTCACCCCTCCACTTT
V: TRBV13
size: many
D: .
J: TRBJ1-6

CDR3: CASSEWAGRTGELFF
DNA: TGCGCCAGCAGCGAGTGGGCAGGCCGGACCGGGGAGCTGTTTTTT
V: TRBV5-1
size: medium-sized
D: .
J: TRBJ2-2

CDR3: CASSLNMGDNEQFF
DNA: TGTGCCAGCAGCTTAAATATGGGGGACAATGAGCAGTTCTTC
V: TRBV7-9
size: few
D: .
J: TRBJ2-1

CDR3: CASRPGDSPNYGYTF
DNA: TGTGCCAGTAGACCGGGGGACAGTCCTAACTATGGCTACACCTTC
V: TRBV19
size: few
D: TRBD1
J: TRBJ1-2

CDR3: CASSQSQDRGKPGELFF
DNA: TGCGCCAGCAGTCAATCGCAGGACAGGGGGAAGCCCGGGGAGCTGTTTTTT
V: TRBV23-1
size: medium-sized
D: TRBD1
J: TRBJ2-2

CDR3: CASSYSLDGVGETQYF
DNA: TGTGCCAGCAGTTACAGCTTGGACGGGGTAGGAGAGACCCAGTACTTC
V: TRBV6-5
size: many
D: .
J: TRBJ2-5

CDR3: CASSAGGRCHEQYF
DNA: TGTGCCAGTTCAGCTGGGGGCCGGTGCCACGAGCAGTACTTC
V: TRBV27
size: many
D: .
J: TRBJ2-7

CDR3: CASAPGQGVYEQYF
DNA: TGTGCCAGCGCTCCGGGACAGGGCGTCTACGAGCAGTACTTC
V: TRBV9
size: medium-sized
D: TRBD1
J: TRBJ2-7

CDR3: CASSHHVDYTYNEQFF
DNA: TGTGCCAGCAGCCACCACGTGGACTACACCTACAATGAGCAGTTCTTC
V: TRBV5-6
size: many
D: .
J: TRBJ2-1

CDR3: CASSLPTSGCTDTQYF
DNA: TGTGCCAGCAGCTTACCGACTAGCGGATGCACAGATACGCAGTATTTT
V: TRBV7-8
size: many
D: TRBD2
J: TRBJ2-3

CDR3: CASLGVSTEAFF
DNA: TGTGCCAGTTTAGGAGTGTCCACTGAAGCTTTCTTT
V: TRBV7-9
size: many
D: .
J: TRBJ1-1

CDR3: CASSPGGGHQPQHF
DNA: TGTGCCAGTAGTCCGGGGGGGGGGCATCAGCCCCAGCATTTT
V: TRBV19
size: medium-sized
D: .
J: TRBJ1-5

CDR3: CASSFEGGGTEAFF
DNA: TGTGCCAGCAGTTTCGAAGGAGGGGGGACTGAAGCTTTCTTT
V: TRBV6-5
size: many
D: .
J: TRBJ1-1

CDR3: CATSDPRTGGLEGYTF
DNA: TGTGCCACCAGTGACCCGCGGACAGGGGGCTTAGAAGGCTACACCTTC
V: TRBV24-1
size: few
D: TRBD1
J: TRBJ1-2

CDR3: CASSLDETLLGNEQFF
DNA: TGTGCCAGCAGTCTGGACGAGACCCTCCTAGGAAATGAGCAGTTCTTC
V: TRBV12-3/TRBV12-4
size: medium-sized
D: .
J: TRBJ2-1

CDR3: CASSVGGRAGNEQYF
DNA: TGTGCCAGCAGCGTGGGGGGACGAGCGGGAAACGAGCAGTACTTC
V: TRBV9
size: few
D: TRBD2
J: TRBJ2-7

CDR3: CSASQRTGGARGDTF
DNA: TGCAGTGCTAGTCAGCGGACAGGGGGCGCACGAGGCGACACCTTC
V: TRBV20-1
size: few
D: TRBD1
J: TRBJ1-2

CDR3: CASSPTSGRAYEQYF
DNA: TGTGCCAGCTCACCAACTAGCGGGAGGGCCTACGAGCAGTACTTC
V: TRBV18
size: medium-sized
D: TRBD2
J: TRBJ2-7

CDR3: CASSLEGDRNNSPLHF
DNA: TGTGCCAGCAGCCTAGAGGGGGACAGAAATAATTCACCCCTCCACTTT
V: TRBV13
size: many
D: TRBD1
J: TRBJ1-6

CDR3: CASSIGEGSNGDTF
DNA: TGTGCCAGTAGTATCGGGGAGGGATCGAATGGCGACACCTTC
V: TRBV19
size: medium-sized
D: .
J: TRBJ1-2

CDR3: CAISESISSGAHF
DNA: TGTGCCATCAGTGAGTCGATATCGAGCGGTGCACATTTT
V: TRBV10-3
size: few
D: .
J: TRBJ1-5

CDR3: CASSHNTGGTEAFF
DNA: TGTGCCAGCAGCCATAATACAGGGGGAACTGAAGCTTTCTTT
V: TRBV4-2
size: many
D: TRBD1
J: TRBJ1-1

CDR3: CAWSTQPGLKYNEQFF
DNA: TGTGCCTGGAGTACGCAACCGGGACTCAAATACAATGAGCAGTTCTTC
V: TRBV30
size: many
D: .
J: TRBJ2-1

CDR3: CASSPRLAGGPGETQYF
DNA: TGTGCCAGCAGCCCCCGACTAGCGGGGGGGCCGGGAGAGACCCAGTACTTC
V: TRBV7-9
size: many
D: TRBD2
J: TRBJ2-5

CDR3: CSARDMGSGANVLTF
DNA: TGCAGTGCTAGAGATATGGGCTCTGGGGCCAACGTCCTGACTTTC
V: TRBV20-1
size: .
D: .
J: TRBJ2-6

CDR3: CASSPRAKNIQYF
DNA: TGTGCCAGCAGTCCCCGGGCCAAAAACATTCAGTACTTC
V: TRBV28
size: .
D: .
J: TRBJ2-4

CDR3: CSARDPGTGGLSYEQYF
DNA: TGCAGTGCTAGAGATCCCGGGACAGGGGGTCTATCCTACGAGCAGTACTTC
V: TRBV20-1
size: many
D: TRBD1
J: TRBJ2-7

CDR3: CATSDLDRGRDTQYF
DNA: TGTGCCACCAGTGATTTAGACAGGGGTAGGGATACGCAGTATTTT
V: TRBV24-1
size: medium-sized
D: TRBD1
J: TRBJ2-3

CDR3: CASSSFTAQHF
DNA: TGTGCCAGCAGCTCGTTTACGGCCCAGCATTTT
V: TRBV12-3/TRBV12-4
size: few
D: .
J: TRBJ1-5

CDR3: CSVSRTSGRVDTQYF
DNA: TGCAGCGTCTCCCGGACTAGCGGGAGAGTAGATACGCAGTATTTT
V: TRBV29-1
size: .
D: TRBD2
J: TRBJ2-3

CDR3: CASSFPSGETDTQYF
DNA: TGTGCCAGCAGTTTCCCTAGCGGGGAGACAGATACGCAGTATTTT
V: TRBV12-3/TRBV12-4
size: many
D: TRBD2
J: TRBJ2-3

CDR3: CAITASDKYTDTQYF
DNA: TGTGCCATCACTGCTTCTGACAAATACACAGATACGCAGTATTTT
V: TRBV10-3
size: many
D: .
J: TRBJ2-3

CDR3: CASSLVSGRDETQYF
DNA: TGTGCCAGCAGCTTAGTAAGCGGGAGAGATGAGACCCAGTACTTC
V: TRBV7-2
size: .
D: TRBD2
J: TRBJ2-5

CDR3: CASSRGGQMGYSNQPQHF
DNA: TGTGCCAGCAGTCGGGGGGGGCAGATGGGGTATAGCAATCAGCCCCAGCATTTT
V: TRBV27
size: many
D: .
J: TRBJ1-5

CDR3: CAGIPPGPTYGYTF
DNA: TGTGCCGGAATCCCCCCTGGACCGACTTATGGCTACACCTTC
V: TRBV30
size: many
D: .
J: TRBJ1-2

CDR3: CASSEGLAGANEQFF
DNA: TGTGCCAGCAGCGAGGGACTAGCGGGAGCCAATGAGCAGTTCTTC
V: TRBV2
size: many
D: TRBD2
J: TRBJ2-1

CDR3: CASSPTGGVGETQYF
DNA: TGTGCCAGCAGCCCTACAGGGGGCGTTGGGGAGACCCAGTACTTC
V: TRBV7-9
size: many
D: TRBD1
J: TRBJ2-5

CDR3: CASSQEASGAYNEQFF
DNA: TGCGCCAGCAGCCAAGAGGCTAGCGGGGCTTACAATGAGCAGTTCTTC
V: TRBV4-1
size: .
D: TRBD2
J: TRBJ2-1